This T cell receptor (beta chain) was captured in a study of blood T cell repertoires in COVID-19 (dated by TCRdb to 2018 to 2020). Turning to the overall study: Samples from collaborators originated in the United States, Italy and Spain and spanned both the acute and convalescent phases of COVID-19. The prospective study material was composed of cDNA or gDNA derived from T cells, B-cell-depleted T cells, or PBMCs. Deeply sampled blood TCRbeta repertoires from subjects exposed to, actively infected with, or recovered from COVID-19 were included in the dataset. A freely available public database, intended as a resource for researchers studying the immune response to SARS-CoV-2, is where the repertoires were released. The samples were drawn from two sources: the first 160 participants of the ongoing ImmuneRACE study, and 950 to 1,500 subjects contributed by 6 global collaborators. Nearly every sample came with metadata listing a de-identified subject ID, COVID-19 status, age in years and sex. Where available, HLA class I and class II types were taken from metadata supplied by the sample provider and were not determined by assay-based typing. Study-wide conclusions, independent of this receptor: The amount of clinical and demographic metadata varied by source and participant and was provided uncurated.

The CDR3, from cysteine to phenylalanine, totals 13 residues. Here the CDR3 DNA is all that survives: 39 bases in frame from base 1. CDR1 and CDR2 were assigned from the germline V gene as SGHRS and YFSETQ. V loses 6 bases at its end and J loses 4 bases; junction bases beyond the gene matches: 4. In this sample, this clone turned up once. Its antigen target is currently unknown. There are no base qualities to consult, and no much larger clone falls within one base. Each collaborating institution followed its own protocols to collect whole blood in K2EDTA tubes. For TCRbeta analysis, collaborators shipped samples in one of three forms: frozen whole blood, isolated PBMCs, or DNA extracted from either of those sample types. The immunoSEQ Assay, a bias-controlled multiplex PCR, was used to amplify TCRbeta CDR3 regions from genomic DNA. The paper's data handling went like this. Within the assay, amplification of reference gene primers was used to estimate how many nucleated cells each sample contained. To quantify the absolute abundance of each unique TCRbeta CDR3 rearrangement, sequence reads were collapsed and filtered. For each sample, productive Simpson clonality was calculated by taking the square root of Simpson's diversity index across productive rearrangements. TCRdb provides this immuneACCESS table in a form limited to in-frame rearrangements. Some clones are lacking; in checked studies, under half of them reflect an unresolved V gene, and why the rest are absent is not known. The D gene and trimming were derived from the DNA, and the V and J assignments and clone size from that table. The sample table holds 250,000 to 350,000 clones, of which 89% were seen once. The top ten hold approximately 13% of the sample.

The receptor's source is a woman aged 55 to 70 with acute or convalescent COVID-19. This chain is built from TRBV5-1 and TRBJ2-3, with 8 central nucleotides matching TRBD2. The sequenced material came from peripheral blood. The CDR3 is CASKVAGSDTQYF. The DNA sequence is TGCGCCAGCAAGGTAGCGGGGTCAGATACGCAGTATTTT.